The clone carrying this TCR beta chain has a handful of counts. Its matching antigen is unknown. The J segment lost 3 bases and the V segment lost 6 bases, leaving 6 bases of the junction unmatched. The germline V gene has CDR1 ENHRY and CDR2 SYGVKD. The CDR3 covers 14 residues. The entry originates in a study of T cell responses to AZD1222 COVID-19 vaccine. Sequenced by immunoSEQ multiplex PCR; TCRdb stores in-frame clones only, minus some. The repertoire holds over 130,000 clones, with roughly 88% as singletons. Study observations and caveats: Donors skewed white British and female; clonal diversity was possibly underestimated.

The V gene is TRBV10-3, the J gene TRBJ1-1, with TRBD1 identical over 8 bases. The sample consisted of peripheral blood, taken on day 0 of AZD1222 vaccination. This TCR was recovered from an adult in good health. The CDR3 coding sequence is TGTGCCATCAGCCGGACAGGGACTGACACTGAAGCTTTCTTT. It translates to CAISRTGTDTEAFF.